What follows describes a single T cell receptor (beta chain). Its recognized antigen is unknown. It has no much larger one-base neighbor in the sample; base qualities were not kept. CDR1 is given as MNHEY and CDR2 as SMNVEV, both from the germline V gene (reference sequence). Including the terminal cysteine and phenylalanine, the CDR3 comprises 16 residues. Just the 48-base CDR3 DNA is kept, in frame starting at base 1. The junction shows trimming of 3 bases on V and 2 bases on J, and the gene matches do not reach 6 bases of it. Unstimulated PBMCs, after thawing, were stained for CD3, CD4 and CD8 and then FACS-sorted into CD3+CD4+ and CD3+CD8+ populations. All 8 studied subjects were randomized to withdrawal of immunosuppression. The Qiagen DNeasy Blood and Tissue Kit was used for isolation of genomic DNA. High-throughput TCRbeta CDR3 sequencing of frozen genomic DNA was performed by immunoSEQ, with PCR amplification, mapping, bias correction and internal controls included. From the authors' description of their analysis: Only productive rearrangements were retained, and each unique TCRbeta sequence was defined by its CDR3 nucleotide sequence together with its V and J gene. For classification of a sequence as donor-reactive, at least 5-fold expansion in CFSE-low cells relative to unstimulated pre-transplant cells and a frequency of at least 0.01% were required. Minimum frequency thresholds were set for each subject based on the unstimulated sample with the lowest template count, ensuring at least 90% detection power. Jensen-Shannon divergence between the top 1000 TCRbeta sequences post-transplant and pre-transplant was used to measure repertoire turnover. Two-sided Fisher's exact tests were used to test for changes in the detection of donor-reactive sequences. TCRdb holds this immuneACCESS table with in-frame rearrangements only. Some clones are missing; in checked studies, unresolved V genes explain under half, and the rest has no known cause. Clone size and V and J calls were adopted from that table, with D and trimming inferred from the DNA. Across this sample there are over 5,500 clones, with 79% seen only once. The ten largest clones represent 30% to 40% of the sample.

These data come from a study of T cell clones after liver transplantation (dated by TCRdb to 2018 to 2020). Regarding the complete study: ITN030ST, the source of the samples, was a randomized trial that attempted immunosuppression withdrawal within 2 years of liver transplantation. Donor-reactive T cell clones were identified by TCRbeta sequencing following a pre-transplant mixed lymphocyte reaction and were subsequently tracked in post-transplant blood. As an antigen-independent comparator for the donor-reactive sequences, third party-reactive TCRbeta sequences from pre-transplant MLRs were identified as well. Three of the eight recipients were HCV-positive; the others were transplanted for non-autoimmune, non-viral indications. No induction therapy was given to the subjects, and standard immunosuppression was administered until randomization at 12-24 months post-transplant. To count as tolerant, a recipient had to stay completely off immunosuppression for at least one year without liver enzymes climbing beyond twice the upper limit of normal. Blood samples were collected pre-transplant, pre-randomization before withdrawal, and post-randomization after either full withdrawal or failed withdrawal. The studied cohort comprised 8 liver transplant recipients, 3 classified as tolerant and 5 as non-tolerant. On the study overall, not on this receptor specifically: After accounting for repertoire turnover, donor-reactive detection was significantly reduced in 7 of 8 subjects for CD4 and 8 of 8 for CD8. Low numbers of available donor cells limited the measurable donor-reactive repertoire in a couple of subjects. Circulating donor-reactive CD4 TCRbeta sequences fell significantly post-transplant in most of the 8 subjects, irrespective of tolerance or HCV status. The conclusions were considered preliminary, being limited by small, heterogeneous patient numbers and non-standardized post-transplant time points. A greater decline was seen for donor-reactive sequences than for third party-reactive sequences, suggesting partial antigen-specific deletion unrelated to withdrawal success. Since no allograft tissue specimens were available, donor-reactive T cells may have migrated into the graft instead of being deleted.

In this chain, TRBV27 is recombined with TRBJ2-2; 7 of the junction bases match TRBD2. Here the sequenced sample was CD8+ T cells from blood, taken 24 months after liver transplant. This sequence was found in a human patient who received a liver transplant. The graft donor may be the source of some T cells after a transplant. The nucleotides read TGTGCCAGCAGTTTCCGAGGGAGGGACAACACCGGGGAGCTGTTTTTT. The encoded protein is CASSFRGRDNTGELFF.